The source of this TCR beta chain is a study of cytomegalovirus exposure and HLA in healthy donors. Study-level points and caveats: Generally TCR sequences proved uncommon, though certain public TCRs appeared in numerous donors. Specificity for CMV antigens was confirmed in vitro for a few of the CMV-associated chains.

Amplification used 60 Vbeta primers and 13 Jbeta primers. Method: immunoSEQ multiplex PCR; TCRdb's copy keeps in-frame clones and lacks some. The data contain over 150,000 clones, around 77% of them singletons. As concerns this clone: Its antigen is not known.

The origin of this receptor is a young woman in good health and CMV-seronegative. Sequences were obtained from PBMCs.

The DNA for the CDR3 is TGTGCCAGCAGCTTGATGACAGGCAATCAGCCCCAGCATTTT. This codes for CASSLMTGNQPQHF. This sequence joins TRBV5-6 and TRBJ1-5; D possibly corresponds to TRBD1 (5 bases). The length of the CDR3 is 14 residues. CDR1 is SGHDT and CDR2 is YYEEEE in the germline V gene. The V end was cut by 1 base, the J end by 2 bases, with 7 bases between.